This passage covers 28 T cell receptor beta chains from one sample sequenced in a study of blood T cell repertoires in COVID-19 (dated by TCRdb to about 2020). The method behind the library was the immunoSEQ multiplex PCR assay. TCRdb took this table from immuneACCESS and kept in-frame rearrangements with V and J called. Such tables lack part of the clones; where checked against another copy, unresolved V genes explain under half of the gap, and the rest is unexplained. The sample contains 250,000 to 300,000 clones, approximately 83% of them found a single time. 1.5% to 2% of the sample goes to the ten largest clones. Sequenced material: PBMCs or T cells enriched from blood (not recorded which). Receptors originate from a woman between 50 and 59 years old who had recovered from COVID-19.

The V and J genes are TRBV29-1 and TRBJ2-3; 16 bases map to TRBD2. The ends lost 4 bases at V and 3 bases at J; junction bases unmatched: 7. This CDR3 contains 17 residues. CDR1 is SQVTM and CDR2 is ANQGSEA in the germline V gene. The CDR3 DNA follows: TGCAGCGTTGGGGGACTAGCGGGAGGGCCGGGGACAGATACGCAGTATTTT. As protein: CSVGGLAGGPGTDTQYF.

For the CDR3, the DNA is TGCGCCAGCAGCTCATCGGGACTAGCGGGAGTAGGGCAGTTCTTC. Encoded protein: CASSSSGLAGVGQFF. The chain is built from TRBV5-1 and TRBJ2-1; 14 bases align to TRBD2. Germline trimming cut 3 bases from V and 12 bases from J; bases unmatched to any gene: 8. The CDR3 loop spans 15 amino acids. CDR1 and CDR2 from the germline V gene are SGHRS and YFSETQ.

The CDR3 spells CASSTRGETQYF. The CDR3 nucleotides are TGCGCCAGCAGCACCAGGGGGGAGACCCAGTACTTC. The chain recombines TRBV5-1 with TRBJ2-5; 7 bases are a match to TRBD1. The V gene's germline CDR1 is SGHRS and CDR2 YFSETQ. After removal of 4 bases from V and 5 bases from J, the junction contained 2 bases not matched to a gene. The CDR3 sequence is 12 residues long.

The chain has TRBV7-3 and TRBJ2-5, with D maybe TRBD1 (5 bases). The germline gives CDR1 SGHTA, CDR2 FQGTGA. Trimming left V 5 bases short and J 8 bases short, with 15 bases between. This CDR3 has 13 amino acids. As DNA, the CDR3 is TGTGCCAGCAGCACTGCCAGGGCTGATACCCAGTACTTC. Its translation is CASSTARADTQYF.

This clone was recorded once. This CDR3 is also generated by other DNA sequences in the sample. The chain carries TRBV7-9 and TRBJ2-1; 9 bases match TRBD2. Germline V gene lookup returns CDR1 SEHNR and CDR2 FQNEAQ (reference sequence). J was trimmed by 2 bases and V by 4 bases; bases with no gene match: 3. This CDR3 contains 15 residues. The CDR3 region has the DNA TGTGCCAGCAGCTCCGGGACTAGCCCCTACAATGAGCAGTTCTTC. It translates to CASSSGTSPYNEQFF.

The V gene is TRBV19, the J gene TRBJ1-5; D not certain. CDR3 length: 16 amino acids. Looked up from germline, CDR1 is LNHDA and CDR2 is SQIVND (reference sequence). Trimming took 5 bases from V and 0 from J, leaving 14 bases between them. As DNA, the CDR3 is TGTGCCAGTAGTCCGGGCCGGGATAATAGCAATCAGCCCCAGCATTTT. This sequence encodes CASSPGRDNSNQPQHF.

This chain links TRBV20-1 with TRBJ2-1, with D uncertain. This CDR3 has 10 residues. Trimming removed 3 bases at V and 14 bases at J, with 11 bases between. The V gene's germline CDR1 is DFQATT and CDR2 SNEGSKA (reference sequence). The chain's CDR3 is CSASDTLEFF. CDR3 bases: TGCAGTGCTAGTGACACTCTGGAGTTCTTC.

CDR3 in DNA: TGTGCCACCTCCCCGGGACTAGCGGGAGTTGGTGAGCAGTTCTTC. Its protein is CATSPGLAGVGEQFF. The rearrangement uses TRBV10-3 and TRBJ2-1, with TRBD2 matching 14 bases. With 10 bases clipped from V and 9 bases from J, the junction kept 11 bases outside the gene matches. CDR1 and CDR2 (germline): ENHRY, SYGVKD. This CDR3 spans 15 amino acids.

The chain uses TRBV5-1 and TRBJ1-1, with a possible D match to TRBD1 (5 bases). Trimming removed 4 bases at V and 1 base at J, with 11 bases between. CDR1 and CDR2 from the germline V gene are SGHRS and YFSETQ. The CDR3 is 14 residues long. This CDR3 is CASSPDTGNTEAFF. DNA for the CDR3: TGCGCCAGCAGCCCGGATACAGGGAACACTGAAGCTTTCTTT. Complete variable domain (other parts from reference TRBV5-1 and TRBJ1-1): KAGVTQTPRYLIKTRGQQVTLSCSPISGHRSVSWYQQTPGQGLQFLFEYFSETQRNKGNFPGRFSGRQFSNSRSEMNVSTLELGDSALYLCASSPDTGNTEAFFGQGTRLTVV.

The chain carries TRBV7-6 and TRBJ1-1, with TRBD1 matching 7 bases. Germline assignment: CDR1 SGHVS and CDR2 FNYEAQ. J lost 4 bases, V lost 5 bases, and 4 bases had no gene match. This CDR3 is 13 amino acids long. CDR3 DNA: TGTGCCAGCAGCCGTTACAGGGGCACTGAAGCTTTCTTT. Residues: CASSRYRGTEAFF. The full variable domain, rest sourced from reference TRBV7-6 and TRBJ1-1, is GAGVSQSPRYKVTKRGQDVALRCDPISGHVSLYWYRQALGQGPEFLTYFNYEAQQDKSGLPNDRFSAERPEGSISTLTIQRTEQRDSAMYRCASSRYRGTEAFFGQGTRLTVV.

The chain recombines TRBV27 with TRBJ2-1, with D possibly matching TRBD1 (5 bases). V gave up 2 bases and J gave up 7 bases, with 12 bases separating them. Germline V gives CDR1 MNHEY, CDR2 SMNVEV (reference sequence). CDR3 length: 14 amino acids. CDR3 DNA: TGTGCCAGCAGTTTAGGGGCTGTAGGTAATGAGCAGTTCTTC. The encoded protein is CASSLGAVGNEQFF.

The chain joins TRBV24-1 to TRBJ2-7; a possible D gene is TRBD1 (5 bases). This CDR3 is built from 14 residues. Per germline, CDR1 KGHDR and CDR2 SFDVKD. V gave up 0 bases and J gave up 5 bases, with 10 bases separating them. The CDR3 is CATSDLGPGNEQYF. CDR3 bases: TGTGCCACCAGTGATTTGGGCCCAGGGAACGAGCAGTACTTC.

This clone was detected a few times. The chain is built from TRBV5-4 and TRBJ1-5; tentatively, D is TRBD1 (6 bases). The V end was cut by 9 bases, the J end by 3 bases, with 22 bases between. The CDR3 has 16 amino acids. The germline V gene encodes CDR1 SGHNT and CDR2 YYREEE (reference sequence). The CDR3 DNA reads as TGTGCCACCACTGTGGGGGGGCCCGGCAACAATCAGCCCCAGCATTTT. Translated, it gives CATTVGGPGNNQPQHF.

The gene calls are TRBV19 and TRBJ2-7; D may be TRBD2 (6 bases). Germline V gene sequence: CDR1 LNHDA, CDR2 SQIVND (reference sequence). Trimming took 2 bases from V and 2 from J, leaving 10 bases between them. The CDR3 has 14 amino acids. This chain's CDR3 is CASSISGGPYEQYF. CDR3 coding DNA: TGTGCCAGTAGTATATCTGGAGGGCCCTACGAGCAGTACTTC.

The V call is TRBV7-9, the J call TRBJ2-7, with a tentative D call TRBD2 (7 bases). Trimming left V 0 bases short and J 5 bases short, with 17 bases between. The CDR3 sequence is 16 residues long. The germline V gene has CDR1 SEHNR and CDR2 FQNEAQ (reference sequence). The CDR3 DNA reads TGTGCCAGCAGCTTAGCGCTGGGGGGGCTAGCCCACGAGCAGTACTTC. It codes for CASSLALGGLAHEQYF.

V gene TRBV19 combines with J gene TRBJ2-5, with D maybe TRBD2 (6 bases). CDR1 LNHDA and CDR2 SQIVND come from the germline V gene (reference sequence). Trimming removed 3 bases from V and 1 base from J, with 12 bases in between. The CDR3 covers 15 residues. The CDR3 sequence: CASSMASASQETQYF. CDR3 nucleotide sequence: TGTGCCAGTAGTATGGCTAGCGCCAGCCAAGAGACCCAGTACTTC.

The chain carries TRBV7-9 and TRBJ2-7, with D maybe TRBD2 (6 bases). The CDR3 totals 13 residues. Per germline, CDR1 SEHNR and CDR2 FQNEAQ (reference sequence). Deletions cut 3 bases from V and 3 bases from J, with 9 bases between. CDR3 loop: CASSFVEGYEQYF. As DNA, the CDR3 is TGTGCCAGCAGCTTTGTGGAGGGCTACGAGCAGTACTTC.

This clone has only one observation. This chain connects TRBV19 to TRBJ2-3; D possibly corresponds to TRBD2 (5 bases). V was trimmed by 3 bases and J by 2 bases, leaving 12 bases between them. This CDR3 comprises 15 residues. Germline values: CDR1 LNHDA, CDR2 SQIVND (reference sequence). The CDR3 loop reads CASSIISAFTDTQYF. The CDR3, as DNA: TGTGCCAGTAGTATCATTAGCGCCTTCACAGATACGCAGTATTTT.

This clone appeared a few times. The chain joins TRBV5-6 to TRBJ1-1, with 7 nucleotides matching TRBD1. The V gene's germline CDR1 is SGHDT and CDR2 YYEEEE. This CDR3 has 15 residues. V lost 4 bases and J lost 5; bases outside the gene matches: 11. The CDR3 nucleotides read TGTGCCAGCAGCCCTAGTTTGGCAGGGGGGACTGAAGCTTTCTTT. This encodes CASSPSLAGGTEAFF. The full variable domain, rest sourced from reference TRBV5-6 and TRBJ1-1, is DAGVTQSPTHLIKTRGQQVTLRCSPKSGHDTVSWYQQALGQGPQFIFQYYEEEERQRGNFPDRFSGHQFPNYSSELNVNALLLGDSALYLCASSPSLAGGTEAFFGQGTRLTVV.

V and J are TRBV28 and TRBJ1-5, with 7 bases identical to TRBD1. The CDR3 runs 16 residues. J lost 1 base, V lost 1 base, and 4 bases had no gene match. Per germline, CDR1 MDHEN and CDR2 SYDVKM. The CDR3 DNA reads TGTGCCAGCAGTTTATTAGGGGGCGGGAGCAATCAGCCCCAGCATTTT. Encoded protein: CASSLLGGGSNQPQHF.

The CDR3 nucleotides read TGTGCCAGCAGTCAGGGTTACACTGAAGCTTTCTTT. This encodes CASSQGYTEAFF. J is TRBJ1-1 and V is TRBV6-5; D may be TRBD1 (5 bases). Germline values: CDR1 MNHEY, CDR2 SVGAGI. The CDR3 extends over 12 amino acids. V lost 5 bases, J lost 3 bases, and 7 bases lay in between.

The table lists this clone with a few counts. The chain employs TRBV5-1 and TRBJ2-3, with TRBD2 matching over 9 bases. The V and J ends lost 1 base and 4 bases, in that order; junction bases with no gene match: 10. Germline V lookup: CDR1 SGHRS, CDR2 YFSETQ. The CDR3 loop spans 17 amino acids. CDR3 bases: TGCGCCAGCAGCTTGACAGGGCGGGAGGGCCGCTCAGATACGCAGTATTTT. Translating it yields CASSLTGREGRSDTQYF. The variable domain in full, completed from reference TRBV5-1 and TRBJ2-3, reads KAGVTQTPRYLIKTRGQQVTLSCSPISGHRSVSWYQQTPGQGLQFLFEYFSETQRNKGNFPGRFSGRQFSNSRSEMNVSTLELGDSALYLCASSLTGREGRSDTQYFGPGTRLTVL.

The rearrangement links TRBV6-5 to TRBJ2-5, with TRBD2 matching over 8 bases. Germline CDR1 MNHEY, CDR2 SVGAGI. V lost 8 bases to trimming and J lost 5 bases; unmatched junction nucleotides: 10. The CDR3 extends over 14 amino acids. The CDR3 nucleotides are TGTGCCAGCTGTACTAGCGGCTTTGGGGAGACCCAGTACTTC. Translated, it gives CASCTSGFGETQYF.

The V gene is TRBV28, the J gene TRBJ1-5; D is unresolved. The CDR3 extends over 15 amino acids. Trimming cost V 5 bases and J 0 bases, with 11 bases left between them. CDR1 and CDR2 (germline): MDHEN, SYDVKM. CDR3 bases: TGTGCCAGCAGTAAAGCAGGAGGTAGCAATCAGCCCCAGCATTTT. Its translation is CASSKAGGSNQPQHF.

V gene TRBV27 combines with J gene TRBJ2-1; possible D gene TRBD2, 6 bases. CDR3 length equals 13 residues. Germline assignment: CDR1 MNHEY and CDR2 SMNVEV (reference sequence). Between the trimmed V and J ends, which lost 4 bases and 6 bases, there was a span of 10 bases. CDR3 protein: CASSSLGLNEQFF. The CDR3 DNA is TGTGCCAGCAGTTCCCTGGGACTCAATGAGCAGTTCTTC.

The V call is TRBV2, the J call TRBJ2-7; 8 bases fit TRBD2. Germline lookup yields CDR1 SNHLY and CDR2 FYNNEI. The V segment lost 1 base and the J segment 0 bases; nucleotides outside the gene matches: 5. The CDR3 covers 16 residues. In DNA form, the CDR3 reads TGTGCCAGCAGTGAAGAGATCGCGGGAGGCTCCTACGAGCAGTACTTC. Translated: CASSEEIAGGSYEQYF.

Concerning this clone: An end of the junction does not agree with germline; a read error may underlie this. This chain joins TRBV4-1 and TRBJ1-5; D is possibly TRBD1 (6 bases). CDR1 and CDR2 (germline): MGHRA, YSYEKL. The CDR3 loop spans 16 amino acids. The CDR3 sequence: CASSQTGMGSHQPQHF. The CDR3 nucleotides read TGCGCCAGCAGCCAAACAGGGATGGGTAGCCATCAGCCCCAGCATTTT.

This rearrangement joins TRBV4-1 to TRBJ2-7, with 13 bases identical to TRBD2. The CDR3 length is 18 residues. The V gene's germline CDR1 is MGHRA and CDR2 YSYEKL. Trimming cost V 1 base and J 4 bases; bases outside gene matches: 10. The CDR3 DNA sequence: TGCGCCAGCAGCCAAGGGACTAGCGGGAGCGCTGTCGGGTACGAGCAGTACTTC. Protein product: CASSQGTSGSAVGYEQYF.